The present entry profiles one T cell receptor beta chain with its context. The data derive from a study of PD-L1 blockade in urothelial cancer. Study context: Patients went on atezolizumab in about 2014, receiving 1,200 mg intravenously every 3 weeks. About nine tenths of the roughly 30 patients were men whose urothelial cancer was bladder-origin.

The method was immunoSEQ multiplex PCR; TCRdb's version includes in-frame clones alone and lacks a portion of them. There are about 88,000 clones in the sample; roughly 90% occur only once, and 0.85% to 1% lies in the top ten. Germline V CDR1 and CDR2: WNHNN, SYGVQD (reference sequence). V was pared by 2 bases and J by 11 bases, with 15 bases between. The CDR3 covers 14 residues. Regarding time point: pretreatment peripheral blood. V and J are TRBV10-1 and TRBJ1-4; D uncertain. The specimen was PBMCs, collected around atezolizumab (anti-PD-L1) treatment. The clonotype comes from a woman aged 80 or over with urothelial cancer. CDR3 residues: CASSENLAAPKLFF. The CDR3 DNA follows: TGCGCCAGCAGTGAGAATTTGGCTGCTCCGAAACTGTTTTTT.